This is a list of T cell receptor beta chains from one sample in a study of cytomegalovirus exposure and HLA in healthy donors. Clones were sequenced by immunoSEQ multiplex PCR, and TCRdb holds only the in-frame ones, with some missing. Of 150,000 to 200,000 clones in the sample, roughly 80% were seen once. The sample comprised PBMCs. These receptor sequences come from a man aged 25-45 years in good health and CMV-seronegative. CDR3s include the opening cysteine and the closing phenylalanine or tryptophan. The D gene is left open where the match is weak. Clone size is stated in some rows and not others, as once, few, many or a class when expanded.

NA,TRBJ1-4,NA,14,TRBV9,TGTGCCAGCAGTTCCGGGACTACTAATGAAAAACTGTTTTTT,CASSSGTTNEKLFF
NA,TRBJ1-3,NA,17,TRBV7-9,TGTGCCAGCAGCCACTCCGGGCAGGGCGGCTCTGGAAACACCATATATTTT,CASSHSGQGGSGNTIYF
NA,TRBJ2-2,NA,14,TRBV5-6,TGTGCCAGCAGCTTGGGGTCAGAGGCGCCGGTGCTGTTTTTT,CASSLGSEAPVLFF
TRBD1,TRBJ1-5,NA,16,TRBV28,TGTGCCAGCAGTTCCCCGGGACAGGGTAGCAATCAGCCCCAGCATTTT,CASSSPGQGSNQPQHF
NA,TRBJ2-3,NA,12,TRBV2,TGTGCCAGCAGTTATACACCGAATACGCAGTATTTT,CASSYTPNTQYF
NA,TRBJ2-4,NA,15,TRBV23-1,TGCGCCAGCAGTCAAGGGAGGCATCACAAAAACATTCAGTACTTC,CASSQGRHHKNIQYF
TRBD2,TRBJ2-5,NA,14,TRBV11-1,TGTGCCAGCAGCTCCGGACTAGCAGGCGAGACCCAGTACTTC,CASSSGLAGETQYF
TRBD1,TRBJ2-5,NA,17,TRBV9,TGTGCCAGCAGCGTGTACCCCGGGACAGGGGAGGGGGAGACCCAGTACTTC,CASSVYPGTGEGETQYF
TRBD1,TRBJ2-7,NA,15,TRBV5-1,TGCGCCAGCAGCCTGACGACAGGGGAGATCTACGAGCAGTACTTC,CASSLTTGEIYEQYF
TRBD1,TRBJ2-7,NA,14,TRBV19,TGTGCCAGTAGGGGGACAGGGGGAACCTACGAGCAGTACTTC,CASRGTGGTYEQYF
NA,TRBJ2-5,NA,13,TRBV4-3,TGCGCCAGCAGTGGGGGCGGGGGAGAGACCCAGTACTTC,CASSGGGGETQYF
NA,TRBJ2-7,NA,13,TRBV10-3,TGTGCCATCAGTGAGCGGGACATTTACGAGCAGTACTTC,CAISERDIYEQYF
NA,TRBJ1-2,NA,13,TRBV5-1,TGCGCCAGCAGCTTGGGTAGCGGCTATGGCTACACCTTC,CASSLGSGYGYTF
NA,TRBJ2-5,NA,15,TRBV25-1,TGTGCCAGCAGTCGGCCGTCTAGCCTTCAAGAGACCCAGTACTTC,CASSRPSSLQETQYF
NA,TRBJ1-1,NA,13,TRBV7-2,TGTGCCAGCAGCCCCCACATGAACACTGAAGCTTTCTTT,CASSPHMNTEAFF
TRBD2,TRBJ2-1,NA,15,TRBV15,TGTGCCACCAGCAGAGTCATGACTAGCGGGAATGAGCAGTTCTTC,CATSRVMTSGNEQFF
TRBD1,TRBJ2-7,NA,15,TRBV6-1,TGTGCCAGCAGTGAACCGGGACAGGGCTCCTACGAGCAGTACTTC,CASSEPGQGSYEQYF
NA,TRBJ1-2,NA,15,TRBV18,TGTGCCAGCTCACTCTCCGGGACCCGGGAGAATGGCTACACCTTC,CASSLSGTRENGYTF
NA,TRBJ1-5,NA,16,TRBV6-5,TGTGCCAGCAGTTCGGGACATCCCTATAGCAATCAGCCCCAGCATTTT,CASSSGHPYSNQPQHF
TRBD2,TRBJ2-2,once,14,TRBV30,TGTGCCTGCCAAGGGACTAGGGGCACCGGGGAGCTGTTTTTT,CACQGTRGTGELFF
NA,TRBJ1-5,NA,14,TRBV27,TGTGCCAGCAGTTTGGTGGGGGGATCTGGGCCCCAGCATTTT,CASSLVGGSGPQHF
TRBD2,TRBJ2-7,NA,15,TRBV28,TGTGCCAGCAGCCCCGGTAGCGGGGGCGCCTACGAGCAGTACTTC,CASSPGSGGAYEQYF
TRBD2,TRBJ2-1,few,18,TRBV11-2,TGTGCCAGCAGCTCTACTAGCGGGGGGCCAAGCTCCTACAATGAGCAGTTCTTC,CASSSTSGGPSSYNEQFF
TRBD1,TRBJ1-2,NA,15,TRBV19,TGTGCCAGTAGTGTCGACAGGGGGTTGAGCTATGGCTACACCTTC,CASSVDRGLSYGYTF
NA,TRBJ2-6,few,18,TRBV7-9,TGTGCCAGCAGCTTACAAGGGAGCGCCACGGCTGGGGCCAACGTCCTGACTTTC,CASSLQGSATAGANVLTF
TRBD2,TRBJ2-3,NA,14,TRBV5-1,TGCGCCAGCAGCTTCCAGCGGGGTGCAGATACGCAGTATTTT,CASSFQRGADTQYF
TRBD2,TRBJ2-1,few,17,TRBV4-3,TGCGCCAGCAGCCAAGCGACTAGCGGGAGGGAATACAATGAGCAGTTCTTC,CASSQATSGREYNEQFF
TRBD2,TRBJ2-2,NA,17,TRBV5-6,TGTGCCAGCAGCTTGGTTAGCGGGGGGACTTACACCGGGGAGCTGTTTTTT,CASSLVSGGTYTGELFF
TRBD1,TRBJ2-1,NA,16,TRBV5-6,TGTGCCAGCAGTATATTCCTACAGGGGGCATCGAATGAGCAGTTCTTC,CASSIFLQGASNEQFF
NA,TRBJ2-5,NA,15,TRBV19,TGTGCCAGTAGTGACTATAGGGAGCGTCAAGAGACCCAGTACTTC,CASSDYRERQETQYF
NA,TRBJ1-3,NA,14,TRBV14,TGTGCCAGCAGCCAATTAGGGGTTGGAAACACCATATATTTT,CASSQLGVGNTIYF
NA,TRBJ1-2,NA,14,TRBV10-3,TGTGCCATCAGTGAGTTACTCGGTAATTATGGCTACACCTTC,CAISELLGNYGYTF
NA,TRBJ2-4,few,14,TRBV2,TGTGCCAGCAGTGTCTCCAGAACCAAAAACATTCAGTACTTC,CASSVSRTKNIQYF
NA,TRBJ1-2,few,14,TRBV28,TGTGCCAGCAGTTTAGTTTTCACCGGCGGGAGCTACACCTTC,CASSLVFTGGSYTF
NA,TRBJ1-1,NA,15,TRBV7-9,TGTGCCAGCAGCTTTCCGACAGCCATGAACACTGAAGCTTTCTTT,CASSFPTAMNTEAFF
NA,TRBJ2-2,NA,17,TRBV11-3,TGTGCCAGCAGCGACCGACTAGCTCCAGGGGACACCGGGGAGCTGTTTTTT,CASSDRLAPGDTGELFF
NA,TRBJ1-1,NA,15,TRBV9,TGTGCCAGCAGCGTAGTGGAGGCGACAGGCTCAGGGGCTTTCTTT,CASSVVEATGSGAFF
TRBD1,TRBJ1-6,NA,20,TRBV4-3,TGCGCCAGCAGCCAAGATCTGGGGCTCAGGGACAGGGCCGAAGGTTCACCCCTCCACTTT,CASSQDLGLRDRAEGSPLHF
TRBD1,TRBJ2-5,NA,16,TRBV28,TGTGCCAGCAGTCCCAGCCCGGGACAGGGAGGAGAGACCCAGTACTTC,CASSPSPGQGGETQYF
TRBD2,TRBJ2-1,NA,17,TRBV27,TGTGCCAGCAGTTTATCAAGACTAGCGGGGGCGGACAATGAGCAGTTCTTC,CASSLSRLAGADNEQFF
NA,TRBJ1-1,NA,15,TRBV5-6,TGTGCCAGCAGCTTTCCCCCAGGGTTGGACACTGAAGCTTTCTTT,CASSFPPGLDTEAFF
NA,TRBJ2-3,NA,16,TRBV4-3,TGCGCCAGCAGCCTTAGGGCAGGGTGGGGCACAGATACGCAGTATTTT,CASSLRAGWGTDTQYF
NA,TRBJ1-6,few,14,TRBV30,TGTGCCTGGAGTGTAGGACAGAGTTATTCACCCCTCCACTTT,CAWSVGQSYSPLHF
NA,TRBJ1-3,NA,13,TRBV7-2,TGTGCCAGCAGCGTAGGACAGGGAAACACCATATATTTT,CASSVGQGNTIYF
NA,TRBJ2-5,once,16,TRBV11-2,TGTGCCAGCAGCTTACCCTCCTGGGCAGCTGAAGAGACCCAGTACTTC,CASSLPSWAAEETQYF
NA,TRBJ2-7,NA,12,TRBV30,TGTGCCTGGACACACACATCCTACGAGCAGTACTTC,CAWTHTSYEQYF
TRBD2,TRBJ2-1,NA,17,TRBV11-3,TGTGCCAGCAGCCCCAATTCCGGGACTAGCTACCACAATGAGCAGTTCTTC,CASSPNSGTSYHNEQFF
NA,TRBJ2-7,few,15,TRBV27,TGTGCCAGCCTAAAAAGCAGGCAGGTTACCTACGAGCAGTACTTC,CASLKSRQVTYEQYF
NA,TRBJ2-5,NA,14,TRBV9,TGTGCCAGCAGCTACCGGGACAACCAAGAGACCCAGTACTTC,CASSYRDNQETQYF
TRBD1,TRBJ2-7,NA,14,TRBV10-1,TGCGCCAGCAGTGACCCCGGACAGGCCTACGAGCAGTACTTC,CASSDPGQAYEQYF
NA,TRBJ2-2,NA,13,TRBV25-1,TGTGCCAGCAGCTACAGGGTCCACCGGGAGCTGTTTTTT,CASSYRVHRELFF
TRBD1,TRBJ2-2,NA,17,TRBV7-9,TGTGCCAGCAGCGCCGACCAAGGACAGGGAAACACCGGGGAGCTGTTTTTT,CASSADQGQGNTGELFF
NA,TRBJ1-5,NA,15,TRBV19,TGTGCCAGTAGTGGGGTTGGGGGGAGCAATCAGCCCCAGCATTTT,CASSGVGGSNQPQHF